This TCR beta chain comes out of a study of T cell changes during pregnancy in multiple sclerosis (dated by TCRdb to about 2019). General notes on the study: Changes in the T cell repertoire over the course of pregnancy were examined in this study in women with multiple sclerosis.

The library was obtained by the immunoSEQ multiplex PCR assay. TCRdb obtained this table from immuneACCESS and retained in-frame rearrangements with V and J assigned. These tables miss some clones; where compared with another copy, unresolved V genes account for less than half of the shortfall, and the remainder is unexplained. This sample is represented by about 24,000 clones; 70% to 90% of them were singletons. The top ten hold approximately 14% of the sample. Looking up the germline V gene yields CDR1 ENHRY and CDR2 SYGVKD. Including the terminal cysteine and phenylalanine, the CDR3 comprises 15 residues. Of all the DNA, just the CDR3 is kept, 45 bases in frame from base 1. V has 4 bases trimmed and J has 4 bases trimmed; junction bases matching no gene number 6. As regards this clone: The target of this receptor is not known. Base qualities are not at hand, and no much larger clone is one base apart.

This sequence originates from a female donor in good health, enrolled as a control in a pregnancy study. The source material was CD8+ T cells from peripheral blood mononuclear cells, sampled in the first trimester of pregnancy. The chain is encoded by TRBV10-3 joined to TRBJ1-4; 7 middle bases align to TRBD1. The CDR3 is CAISGGTALNEKLFF. The DNA reads TGTGCCATCAGTGGAGGGACAGCGCTTAATGAAAAACTGTTTTTT.